This TCR beta chain is from a study of blood T cell repertoires in COVID-19. Background on the study: The study drew acute and convalescent COVID-19 samples from the United States, Italy and Spain. PBMCs, B-cell-depleted T cells, or T cells provided the cDNA or gDNA that made up the material.

Trimming shortened V by 4 bases and J by 2 bases, and 9 bases separated the two germline ends. Germline-derived CDR1 and CDR2 are SNHLY and FYNNEI. The CDR3 length is 13 residues. Authors' methods: Using reference gene primer amplification, nucleated cell counts were estimated. Repertoires were generated with immunoSEQ multiplex PCR, while TCRdb's copy carries only in-frame clones and drops some. The DNA was the basis for D and trimming; V, J and clone size are from that table. The table shows some 340,000 clones, with 85% occurring only once. This chain uses TRBV2 with TRBJ2-7; D ambiguous. Sequencing was done on a sample of peripheral blood. This receptor was taken from a woman aged 18-35 years with acute or convalescent COVID-19. Here the CDR3 reads CASSALAAYEQYF. CDR3 in DNA: TGTGCCAGCAGTGCTTTAGCAGCCTACGAGCAGTACTTC.